Presented here are 9 T cell receptor beta chains from one specimen sequenced in a study of T cells in Graves' hyperthyroidism and ophthalmopathy. From RNA transcripts, TCR beta CDR3 regions were amplified. The HTBI set primed first-round TCR CDR3 RT-PCR. TCRdb independently ran MiXCR on the multiplex PCR reads; one entry per CDR3 protein. Of about 400,000 distinct CDR3 sequences listed, around 13% are singletons. The sample taken for sequencing was blood. These receptors were taken from a woman aged 18-30 years with Graves' hyperthyroidism.

Turning to this clonotype: A much bigger clone sits one base away, suggesting this may be a read error. The chain joins TRBV6-5 to TRBJ2-3; D unclear. This CDR3 is 14 amino acids long. From germline, CDR1 is MNHEY and CDR2 SVGAGI. The CDR3 loop is CARSLRDRTDTQYF. The CDR3 DNA reads as TGTGCCAGAAGTTTGAGAGATCGTACAGATACGCAGTATTTT.

This clonotype has a handful of counts. CDR3 sequence reads: CASSLVWGSDGDTQYF. CDR3 bases: TGTGCCAGCAGCTTAGTTTGGGGGAGTGACGGAGATACGCAGTATTTT. The rearrangement joins TRBV13 to TRBJ2-3; D may correspond to TRBD1 or TRBD2 (5 bases each). The CDR3 length is 16 residues. The V gene's germline CDR1 is PRHDT and CDR2 FYEKMQ (reference sequence). V gave up 1 base and J gave up 5 bases, with 16 bases separating them.

This clonotype was seen many times. The genes are TRBV11-2 and TRBJ2-3, with unresolved D. This CDR3 comprises 13 residues. V gave up 3 bases and J gave up 4 bases, with 8 bases separating them. The germline V gene encodes CDR1 SGHAT and CDR2 FQNNGV. CDR3 sequence reads: CASSFVSADTQYF. In DNA form, the CDR3 reads TGTGCCAGCAGCTTTGTATCAGCAGATACGCAGTATTTT. The whole variable domain, filled in from reference TRBV11-2 and TRBJ2-3, reads EAGVAQSPRYKIIEKRQSVAFWCNPISGHATLYWYQQILGQGPKLLIQFQNNGVVDDSQLPKDRFSAERLKGVDSTLKIQPAKLEDSAVYLCASSFVSADTQYFGPGTRLTVL.

The rearrangement uses TRBV12-5 and TRBJ1-2; D is unresolved. The germline gives CDR1 LGHNT, CDR2 FRNRAP. The V gene lost 7 bases and the J gene lost 5 bases, with 11 bases spanning the gap. The CDR3 runs 12 residues. The CDR3 DNA reads as TGTGCTAGTGCCGTAGACGGGTATGGCTACACCTTC. The encoded protein is CASAVDGYGYTF.

This clonotype was detected only a few times. The chain has TRBV27 and TRBJ2-7; TRBD1 agrees at 10 bases. The CDR3 totals 15 residues. Per germline, CDR1 MNHEY and CDR2 SMNVEV (reference sequence). The V segment lost 5 bases and the J segment 3 bases; nucleotides outside the gene matches: 7. The DNA for the CDR3 is TGTGCCAGCAGTCCAAGGACAGGGGGAAACTACGAGCAGTACTTC. It specifies CASSPRTGGNYEQYF.

This clonotype was seen more than once but under ten times. The V call is TRBV10-3, the J call TRBJ2-3; TRBD1 matches at 7 bases. V gave up 4 bases and J gave up 2 bases; unmatched junction bases: 12. Germline V gene sequence: CDR1 ENHRY, CDR2 SYGVKD. This CDR3 has 17 residues. Here the CDR3 reads CAISGETGLASTDTQYF. The CDR3 DNA follows: TGTGCCATCAGTGGGGAGACAGGGTTGGCCTCCACAGATACGCAGTATTTT.

The rearrangement joins TRBV9 to TRBJ2-1, with 11 nucleotides matching TRBD2. The DNA end is a closer match to TRBJ2-7, so the J assignment may be wrong. Germline CDR1 SGDLS, CDR2 YYNGEE. This CDR3 has 16 residues. CDR3 sequence (DNA): TGTGCCAGCAGCGGAACTAGCGGGGGATCCTACAATGAGCAGTACTTC. Encoded protein: CASSGTSGGSYNEQYF.

This clonotype was counted between two and nine times. The chain recombines TRBV18 with TRBJ1-6; maybe TRBD1 (6 bases). Per the germline V gene, CDR1 is KGHSH and CDR2 is LQKENI. The V end lost 2 bases, the J end lost 5 bases, and 13 bases lay between the germline ends. This CDR3 has 16 amino acids. The CDR3 region is CASSPSYGGHNSPLHF. CDR3 nucleotide sequence: TGTGCCAGCTCACCAAGTTATGGGGGCCATAATTCACCCCTCCACTTT.

This clonotype has a handful of counts. The chain links TRBV24-1 to TRBJ2-5, with unresolved D. Germline V gives CDR1 KGHDR, CDR2 SFDVKD. CDR3 length equals 17 residues. Trimming left V 0 bases short and J 1 base short, with 14 bases between. The CDR3 sequence is CATSDLNSSRTQETQYF. The CDR3 DNA sequence: TGTGCCACCAGTGATTTGAACTCCTCAAGGACCCAAGAGACCCAGTACTTC.